This TCR beta chain emerged from a study of T cell responses to AZD1222 COVID-19 vaccine (dated by TCRdb to about 2021). Regarding the research as a whole: TCR sequencing covered 230 to 250 trial participants: 207 given two doses of AZD1222 and 26 given two doses of MenACWY control vaccine. Enrollment into the trials was organized by age into subgroups of 18-55, 56-69 and 70-plus years, and those subgroups contained roughly 150, 30 and 60 TCR-sequenced participants, respectively. General findings and caveats noted by the study authors: Only five or six AZD1222 recipients were SARS-CoV-2 seropositive at baseline, limiting conclusions about previously exposed vaccinees. Because no samples from the day 14 peak response were available, repertoires could be characterized only after the peak T cell response. Nearly half of unique spike-specific TCRs reportedly recognized epitopes outside regions mutated in the B.1.351 and B.1.1.7 variants. Participants were mostly white British and included more females than males, and it was suggested by the authors that clonal diversity may have been underestimated. The 56-69-year group was small, and its depth increase did not reach significance, likely because of low power. CD4 TCRs associated with the vaccine covered the entire spike protein, and the dominant responses were in regions 160-218 and 743-854. A significant rise in spike-specific TCR breadth and depth was observed after two AZD1222 doses relative to day 0 and relative to MenACWY recipients.

As regards this clone: What this receptor recognizes is not known. No much larger clone exists at a distance of one base, and base qualities are not known.

The CDR3 regions of human TCRbeta chains were subjected to immunosequencing. Per the source publication's procedure: Repertoire TCRs were matched against a reference library of SARS-CoV-2-specific TCRs generated with the MIRA antigen-specificity platform. Breadth was defined as the fraction of unique TCRs that were SARS-CoV-2-associated, and depth was defined as the fraction of total T cells that were SARS-CoV-2-associated. Using the MIRA data, every spike-specific TCR was mapped to the spike region that the TCR reacted to and assigned to either a CD4 or a CD8 class. Log10-transformed breadth and depth values were compared by one-way ANOVA with Sidak's multiple comparisons tests. Here the immuneACCESS table is served through TCRdb, limited to in-frame sequences with V and J called. Missing clones are a known gap in these copies; in checked studies unresolved V genes cover under half, and the rest lacks a known reason. D and trimming were read from the DNA, whereas the V and J calls and clone size are those reported in that table. Present in this sample are 80,000 to 85,000 clones, 80% to 95% of which were seen just once. The leading ten clones occupy 8% of the sample.

The time point label, as the study defines it: about 28 days (+/-7) after the second vaccine dose. AZD1222 recipients whose second dose came at about 4 weeks and those whose second dose came at about 12 weeks were combined into one group, since spike-specific TCR depth and breadth did not differ between the two schedules. Samples from vaccinated people were obtained from the UK trials COV001 and COV002, which included a single-blind randomized controlled phase 2/3 trial of AZD1222 (ChAdOx1 nCoV-19) in healthy adults. For TCRbeta chain sequencing, PBMC samples were collected from trial participants at day 0 and at day 28 after the second dose. The germline V gene (reference sequence) yields LNHDA for CDR1 and SQIVND for CDR2. Clipping removes 4 bases from V and 5 bases from J, with 3 as the unmatched junction base count. Counted from cysteine to phenylalanine, this CDR3 has 14 amino acids. Only CDR3 DNA remains: 42 bases, in frame from the first base.

The source of this sequence is an adult who received the AZD1222 COVID-19 vaccine. The chain is assembled from TRBV19 and TRBJ2-1; TRBD2 fits 9 bases in the junction. The source was peripheral blood, collected 28 days after the second AZD1222 dose. The DNA is TGTGCCAGTAGTACCCGACTAGCGGACAATGAGCAGTTCTTC. The resulting protein is CASSTRLADNEQFF.